Below are 8 T cell receptor beta chains sequenced from a single sample in a study of T cell responses to AZD1222 COVID-19 vaccine. Sequencing used immunoSEQ multiplex PCR; TCRdb keeps in-frame clones, though not all of them. The sample contains about 120,000 clones, roughly 87% of which appear only once. The material sequenced was peripheral blood, taken 28 days after the second AZD1222 dose. The origin of the receptors is an adult who received the AZD1222 COVID-19 vaccine.

This chain links TRBV28 with TRBJ1-2, with D maybe TRBD1 (5 bases). The V gene lost 5 bases and the J gene lost 4 bases, with 14 bases spanning the gap. The CDR3 loop spans 14 amino acids. Germline assignment: CDR1 MDHEN and CDR2 SYDVKM. The CDR3 is CASSRTRGVYGYTF. The CDR3 nucleotides are TGTGCCAGCAGTCGGACTCGGGGGGTCTATGGCTACACCTTC.

This chain joins TRBV14 and TRBJ2-1; TRBD2 agrees at 7 bases. Germline CDR1 reads SGHDN; CDR2 reads FVKESK. The CDR3 consists of 15 residues. V gave up 4 bases and J gave up 8 bases; unmatched junction bases: 11. The CDR3 bases are TGTGCCAGCAGCCCGGGCGGGGGAGGCCGTCATGAGCAGTTCTTC. This gives the protein CASSPGGGGRHEQFF.

This clone was counted once. The sample carries other DNA sequences with the same CDR3. The chain employs TRBV7-2 and TRBJ1-6, with D hard to call. From germline, CDR1 is SGHTA and CDR2 FQGNSA. The CDR3 loop spans 16 amino acids. With 1 base removed from V and 0 bases from J, the gap between germline ends came to 7 bases. The CDR3 region is CASSLGGSSYNSPLHF. The CDR3 DNA follows: TGTGCCAGCAGCTTAGGAGGCAGCTCCTATAATTCACCCCTCCACTTT.

The chain combines TRBV6-5 with TRBJ2-5, with TRBD2 matching over 10 bases. Germline V gene data show CDR1 as MNHEY and CDR2 as SVGAGI. The ends lost 5 bases at V and 2 bases at J; junction bases unmatched: 5. This CDR3 has 15 amino acids. The CDR3 spells CASSLNSGGQETQYF. DNA for the CDR3: TGTGCCAGCAGTCTGAATAGCGGGGGGCAAGAGACCCAGTACTTC.

The chain couples TRBV6-2 or TRBV6-3 to TRBJ1-2, with TRBD1 identical over 9 bases. V was pared by 2 bases and J by 7 bases, with 5 bases of the junction left unmatched. Looked up from germline, CDR1 is MNHEY and CDR2 is SVGEGT. This CDR3 region has 14 residues. This CDR3 reads CASSYLTGGVGYTF. In DNA form, the CDR3 reads TGTGCCAGCAGTTACCTGACAGGGGGAGTTGGCTACACCTTC.

The chain has TRBV5-5 and TRBJ1-3; no clear D gene. This CDR3 contains 14 residues. Deletions cut 1 base from V and 4 bases from J, with 9 bases between. CDR1 and CDR2 from the germline V gene are SGHKS and YYEKEE (reference sequence). CDR3 bases: TGTGCCAGCAGCTTGCCGCTGGGAGGAAACACCATATATTTT. Protein sequence: CASSLPLGGNTIYF.

The chain recombines TRBV7-2 with TRBJ2-1; D is unresolved. Trimming stripped 1 base from V and 6 bases from J, with 19 bases between. CDR1 and CDR2 (germline): SGHTA, FQGNSA. This CDR3 is built from 17 residues. CDR3 residues: CASSLESRLSTTNEQFF. As DNA, the CDR3 is TGTGCCAGCAGCTTAGAGTCGAGGCTTAGCACTACCAATGAGCAGTTCTTC.

The chain uses TRBV4-1 and TRBJ1-3; D might be TRBD1 (6 bases). The CDR3 contains 14 residues. Germline values: CDR1 MGHRA, CDR2 YSYEKL. Trimming pared 4 bases from V and 3 bases from J, leaving 10 bases between. The CDR3 loop reads CASSPRDNGNTIYF. In nucleotides, the CDR3 is TGCGCCAGCAGCCCCCGGGACAATGGAAACACCATATATTTT.